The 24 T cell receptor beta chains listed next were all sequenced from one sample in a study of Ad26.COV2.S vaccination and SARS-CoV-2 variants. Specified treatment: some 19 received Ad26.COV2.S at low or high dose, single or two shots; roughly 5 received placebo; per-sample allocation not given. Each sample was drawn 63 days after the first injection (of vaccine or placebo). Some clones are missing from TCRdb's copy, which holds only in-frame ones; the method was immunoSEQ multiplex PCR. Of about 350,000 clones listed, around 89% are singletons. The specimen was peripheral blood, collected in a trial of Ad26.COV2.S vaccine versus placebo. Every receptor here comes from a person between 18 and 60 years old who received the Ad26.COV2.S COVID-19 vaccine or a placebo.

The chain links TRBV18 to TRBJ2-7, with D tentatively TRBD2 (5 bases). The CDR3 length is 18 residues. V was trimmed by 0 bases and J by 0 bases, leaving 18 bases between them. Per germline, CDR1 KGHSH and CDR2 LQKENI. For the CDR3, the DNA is TGTGCCAGCTCACCACCGCGTTTCTTGGAGGAGAGCTCCTACGAGCAGTACTTC. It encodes CASSPPRFLEESSYEQYF.

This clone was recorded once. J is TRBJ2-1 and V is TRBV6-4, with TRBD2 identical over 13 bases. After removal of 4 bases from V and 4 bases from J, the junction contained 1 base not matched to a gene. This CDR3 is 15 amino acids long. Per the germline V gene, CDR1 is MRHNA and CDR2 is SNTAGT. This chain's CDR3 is CASSGLAGGYNEQFF. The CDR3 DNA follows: TGTGCCAGCAGTGGACTAGCGGGAGGTTACAATGAGCAGTTCTTC.

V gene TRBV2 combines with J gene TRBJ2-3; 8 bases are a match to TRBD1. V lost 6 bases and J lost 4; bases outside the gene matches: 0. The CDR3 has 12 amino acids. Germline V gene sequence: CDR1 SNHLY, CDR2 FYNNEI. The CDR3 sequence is CASRTGADTQYF. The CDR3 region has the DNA TGTGCCAGCAGGACAGGGGCAGATACGCAGTATTTT. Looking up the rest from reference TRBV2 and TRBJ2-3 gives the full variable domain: EPEVTQTPSHQVTQMGQEVILRCVPISNHLYFYWYRQILGQKVEFLVSFYNNEISEKSEIFDDQFSVERPDGSNFTLKIRSTKLEDSAMYFCASRTGADTQYFGPGTRLTVL.

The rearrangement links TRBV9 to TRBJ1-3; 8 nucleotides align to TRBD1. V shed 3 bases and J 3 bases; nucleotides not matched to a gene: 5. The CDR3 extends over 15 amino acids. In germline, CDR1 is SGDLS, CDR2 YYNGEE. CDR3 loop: CASSGDRFIGNTIYF. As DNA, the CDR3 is TGTGCCAGCAGCGGGGACAGGTTCATTGGAAACACCATATATTTT.

DNA of the CDR3: TGTGCCAGTACCCTTGTAGGACAGAACACTGAAGCTTTCTTT. Translation gives CASTLVGQNTEAFF. V gene TRBV19 combines with J gene TRBJ1-1, with a weak D call TRBD1 (5 bases). The V end was cut by 7 bases, the J end by 1 base, with 13 bases between. The CDR3 is made up of 14 amino acids. Per germline, CDR1 LNHDA and CDR2 SQIVND (reference sequence). Variable domain in full (rest from reference TRBV19 and TRBJ1-1): DGGITQSPKYLFRKEGQNVTLSCEQNLNHDAMYWYRQDPGQGLRLIYYSQIVNDFQKGDIAEGYSVSREKKESFPLTVTSAQKNPTAFYLCASTLVGQNTEAFFGQGTRLTVV.

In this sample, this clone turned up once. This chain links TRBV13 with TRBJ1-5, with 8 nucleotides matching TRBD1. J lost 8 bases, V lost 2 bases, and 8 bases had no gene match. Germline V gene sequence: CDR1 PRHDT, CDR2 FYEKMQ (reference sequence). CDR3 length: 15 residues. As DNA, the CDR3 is TGTGCCAGCAGCTTAAGGGCAGGGGGCAGAGAGCCCCAGCATTTT. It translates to CASSLRAGGREPQHF.

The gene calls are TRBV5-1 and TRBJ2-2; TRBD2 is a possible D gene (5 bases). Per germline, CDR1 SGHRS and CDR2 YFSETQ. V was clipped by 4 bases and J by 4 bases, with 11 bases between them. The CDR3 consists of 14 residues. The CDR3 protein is CASSDPRGTGELFF. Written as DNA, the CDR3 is TGCGCCAGCAGCGATCCACGGGGCACCGGGGAGCTGTTTTTT.

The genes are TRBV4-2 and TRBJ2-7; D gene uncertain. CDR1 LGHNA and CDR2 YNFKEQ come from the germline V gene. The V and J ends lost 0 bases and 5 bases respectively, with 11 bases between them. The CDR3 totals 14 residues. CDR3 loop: CASSQERLSHEQYF. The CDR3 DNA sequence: TGTGCCAGCAGCCAAGAAAGGTTGAGTCACGAGCAGTACTTC.

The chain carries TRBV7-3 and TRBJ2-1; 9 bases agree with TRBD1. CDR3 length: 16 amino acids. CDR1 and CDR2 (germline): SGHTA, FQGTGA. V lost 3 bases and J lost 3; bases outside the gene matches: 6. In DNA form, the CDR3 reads TGTGCCAGCAGCTTCTTGGGACAGGGAATCTACAATGAGCAGTTCTTC. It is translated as CASSFLGQGIYNEQFF.

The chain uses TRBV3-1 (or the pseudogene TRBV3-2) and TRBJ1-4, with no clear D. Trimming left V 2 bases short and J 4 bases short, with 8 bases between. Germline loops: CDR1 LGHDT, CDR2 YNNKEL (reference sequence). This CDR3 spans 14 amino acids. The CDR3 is CASSQRRGNEKLFF. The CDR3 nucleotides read TGTGCCAGCAGCCAAAGGCGGGGTAATGAAAAACTGTTTTTT.

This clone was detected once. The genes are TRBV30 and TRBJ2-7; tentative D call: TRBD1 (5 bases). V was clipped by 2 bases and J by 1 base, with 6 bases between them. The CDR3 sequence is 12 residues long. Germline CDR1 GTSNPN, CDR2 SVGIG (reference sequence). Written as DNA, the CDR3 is TGTGCCTGGAGTCAGGGTTCCTACGAGCAGTACTTC. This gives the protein CAWSQGSYEQYF.

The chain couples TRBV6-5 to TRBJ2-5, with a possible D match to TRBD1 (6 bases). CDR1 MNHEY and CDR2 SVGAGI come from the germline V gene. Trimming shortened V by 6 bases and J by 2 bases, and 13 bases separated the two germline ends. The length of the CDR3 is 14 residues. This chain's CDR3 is CASRRGTLQETQYF. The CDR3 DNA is TGTGCCAGCAGACGTGGGACACTACAAGAGACCCAGTACTTC.

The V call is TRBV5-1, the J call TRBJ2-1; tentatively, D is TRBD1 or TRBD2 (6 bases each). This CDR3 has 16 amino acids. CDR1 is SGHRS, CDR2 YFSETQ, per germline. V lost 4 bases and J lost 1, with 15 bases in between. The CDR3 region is CASSRGERGSYNEQFF. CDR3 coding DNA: TGCGCCAGCAGCCGCGGGGAGAGGGGGTCCTACAATGAGCAGTTCTTC.

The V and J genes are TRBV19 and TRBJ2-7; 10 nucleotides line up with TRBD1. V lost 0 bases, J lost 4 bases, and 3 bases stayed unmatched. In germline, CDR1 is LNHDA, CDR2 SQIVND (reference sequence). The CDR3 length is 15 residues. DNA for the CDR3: TGTGCCAGTAGTATAGAGGGACAGGGGACATACGAGCAGTACTTC. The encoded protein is CASSIEGQGTYEQYF.

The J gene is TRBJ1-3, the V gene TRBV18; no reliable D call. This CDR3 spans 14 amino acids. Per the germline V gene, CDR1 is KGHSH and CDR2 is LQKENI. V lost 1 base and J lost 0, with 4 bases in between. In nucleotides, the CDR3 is TGTGCCAGCTCACCACAATTCTCTGGAAACACCATATATTTT. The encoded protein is CASSPQFSGNTIYF. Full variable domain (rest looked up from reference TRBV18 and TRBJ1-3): NAGVMQNPRHLVRRRGQEARLRCSPMKGHSHVYWYRQLPEEGLKFMVYLQKENIIDESGMPKERFSAEFPKEGPSILRIQQVVRGDSAAYFCASSPQFSGNTIYFGEGSWLTVV.

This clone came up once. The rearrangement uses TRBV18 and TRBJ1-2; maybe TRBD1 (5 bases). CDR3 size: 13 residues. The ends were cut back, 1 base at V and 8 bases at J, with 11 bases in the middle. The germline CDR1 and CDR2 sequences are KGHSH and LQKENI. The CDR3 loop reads CASSPRQGEGYTF. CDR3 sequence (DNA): TGTGCCAGCTCACCACGCCAGGGCGAGGGCTACACCTTC. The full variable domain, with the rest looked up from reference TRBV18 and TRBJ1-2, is NAGVMQNPRHLVRRRGQEARLRCSPMKGHSHVYWYRQLPEEGLKFMVYLQKENIIDESGMPKERFSAEFPKEGPSILRIQQVVRGDSAAYFCASSPRQGEGYTFGSGTRLTVV.

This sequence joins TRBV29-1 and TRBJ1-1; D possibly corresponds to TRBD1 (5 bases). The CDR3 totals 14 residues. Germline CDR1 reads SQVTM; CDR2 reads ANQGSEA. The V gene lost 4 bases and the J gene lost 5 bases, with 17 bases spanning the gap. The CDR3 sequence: CSVVAQGPGTEAFF. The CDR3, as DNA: TGCAGCGTTGTTGCGCAGGGACCCGGTACTGAAGCTTTCTTT.

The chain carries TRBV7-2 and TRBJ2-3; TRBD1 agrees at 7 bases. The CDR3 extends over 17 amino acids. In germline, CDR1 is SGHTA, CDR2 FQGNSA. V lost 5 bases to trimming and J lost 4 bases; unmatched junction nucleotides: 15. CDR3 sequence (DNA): TGTGCCAGCAGCCCAAAACAGGGGATGACGATGCCAGATACGCAGTATTTT. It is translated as CASSPKQGMTMPDTQYF.

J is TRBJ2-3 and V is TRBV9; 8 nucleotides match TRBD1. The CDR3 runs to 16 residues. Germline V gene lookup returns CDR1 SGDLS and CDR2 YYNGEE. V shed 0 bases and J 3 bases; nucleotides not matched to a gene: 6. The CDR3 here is CASSVEIQGATDTQYF. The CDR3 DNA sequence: TGTGCCAGCAGCGTAGAGATTCAGGGGGCAACAGATACGCAGTATTTT.

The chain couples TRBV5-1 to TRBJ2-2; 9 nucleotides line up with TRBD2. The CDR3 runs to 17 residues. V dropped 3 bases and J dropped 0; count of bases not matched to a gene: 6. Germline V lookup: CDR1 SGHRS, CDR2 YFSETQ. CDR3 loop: CASSYFSGGANTGELFF. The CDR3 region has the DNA TGCGCCAGCAGCTACTTTAGCGGGGGTGCGAACACCGGGGAGCTGTTTTTT.

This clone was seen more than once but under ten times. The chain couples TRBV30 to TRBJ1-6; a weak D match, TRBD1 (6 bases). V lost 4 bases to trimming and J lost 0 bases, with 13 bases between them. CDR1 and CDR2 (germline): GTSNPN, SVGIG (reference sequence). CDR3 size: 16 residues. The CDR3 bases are TGTGCCTGGAAGAGGACAGACCGCTCCTATAATTCACCCCTCCACTTT. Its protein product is CAWKRTDRSYNSPLHF.

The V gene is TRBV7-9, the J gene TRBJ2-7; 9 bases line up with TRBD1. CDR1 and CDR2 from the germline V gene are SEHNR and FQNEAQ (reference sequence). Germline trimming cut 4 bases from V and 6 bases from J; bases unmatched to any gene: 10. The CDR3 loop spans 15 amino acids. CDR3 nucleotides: TGTGCCAGCAGCTCCGGGACAGGGTACGGTGGCGAGCAGTACTTC. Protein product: CASSSGTGYGGEQYF.

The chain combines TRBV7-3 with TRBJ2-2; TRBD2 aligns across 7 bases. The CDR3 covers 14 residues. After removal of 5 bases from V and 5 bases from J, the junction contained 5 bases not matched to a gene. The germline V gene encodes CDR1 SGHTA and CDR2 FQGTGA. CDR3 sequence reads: CASSPPGRTGELFF. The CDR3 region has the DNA TGTGCCAGCAGCCCCCCCGGGAGGACCGGGGAGCTGTTTTTT.

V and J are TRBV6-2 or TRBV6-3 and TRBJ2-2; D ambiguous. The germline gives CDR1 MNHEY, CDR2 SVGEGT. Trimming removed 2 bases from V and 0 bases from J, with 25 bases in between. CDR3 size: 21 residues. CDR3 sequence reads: CASSYPSTSLLTYTNTGELFF. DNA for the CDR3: TGTGCCAGCAGTTACCCTTCTACCTCCCTTCTGACATATACGAACACCGGGGAGCTGTTTTTT.